One sample yielded the 11 T cell receptor beta chains listed below, sequenced in a study of T cell responses to AZD1222 COVID-19 vaccine. The table came from immunoSEQ multiplex PCR; TCRdb's copy has only in-frame clones and leaves some out. The sample consists of about 100,000 clones, about 86% of them appearing once. The sample in question was peripheral blood, obtained on day 0 of AZD1222 vaccination. The receptors come from an adult in good health.

V usage is TRBV19 and J usage is TRBJ2-3, with TRBD2 identical over 8 bases. J lost 9 bases, V lost 4 bases, and 12 bases had no gene match. Germline values: CDR1 LNHDA, CDR2 SQIVND (reference sequence). The CDR3 runs 15 residues. The CDR3 here is CASSKAGGLPGTQYF. The DNA for the CDR3 is TGTGCCAGTAGTAAGGCGGGGGGCCTCCCGGGGACGCAGTATTTT.

V is TRBV29-1 and J is TRBJ2-1; TRBD2 agrees at 7 bases. Per the germline V gene, CDR1 is SQVTM and CDR2 is ANQGSEA. With 6 bases clipped from V and 10 bases from J, the junction kept 6 bases outside the gene matches. CDR3 length: 11 amino acids. CDR3 region: CSVPTSAEQFF. In DNA form, the CDR3 reads TGCAGCGTCCCAACTAGCGCGGAGCAGTTCTTC.

This rearrangement joins TRBV4-2 to TRBJ1-4, with 10 nucleotides matching TRBD1. The germline gives CDR1 LGHNA, CDR2 YNFKEQ. V dropped 5 bases and J dropped 7; count of bases not matched to a gene: 4. The CDR3 has 14 residues. The DNA for the CDR3 is TGTGCCAGCAGCGTGACAGGGGGCGGTGAAAAACTGTTTTTT. This encodes CASSVTGGGEKLFF.

The gene calls are TRBV25-1 and TRBJ1-2; TRBD1 agrees at 7 bases. Germline trimming cut 4 bases from V and 0 bases from J; bases unmatched to any gene: 2. The CDR3 has 14 residues. The germline V gene has CDR1 MGHDK and CDR2 SYGVNS. In DNA, the CDR3 is TGTGCCAGCAGTGGAGGACAGGCTAACTATGGCTACACCTTC. Its translation is CASSGGQANYGYTF.

This chain joins TRBV5-1 and TRBJ2-1; D is possibly TRBD2 (5 bases). The CDR3 is made up of 11 amino acids. CDR1 is SGHRS and CDR2 is YFSETQ in the germline V gene. V was clipped by 4 bases and J by 9 bases, with 8 bases between them. This CDR3 is CASSATSEQFF. DNA of the CDR3: TGCGCCAGCAGCGCCACTAGTGAGCAGTTCTTC.

The chain recombines TRBV29-1 with TRBJ2-7; 7 nucleotides align to TRBD1. Germline V lookup: CDR1 SQVTM, CDR2 ANQGSEA. The CDR3 has 12 amino acids. Losses at the gene ends were 7 bases for V and 1 base for J; bases not matched to a gene: 4. CDR3 loop: CSARQGSYEQYF. CDR3 bases: TGCAGCGCTCGACAGGGATCCTACGAGCAGTACTTC.

The chain carries TRBV7-9 and TRBJ2-5; D is ambiguous. This CDR3 has 12 amino acids. Trimming took off 0 bases at V and 6 bases at J, with 5 bases between the two ends. CDR1 and CDR2 from the germline V gene are SEHNR and FQNEAQ (reference sequence). The CDR3: CASSLAVQTQYF. CDR3 bases: TGTGCCAGCAGCTTAGCGGTGCAGACCCAGTACTTC. The whole variable domain, filled in from reference TRBV7-9 and TRBJ2-5, reads DTGVSQNPRHKITKRGQNVTFRCDPISEHNRLYWYRQTLGQGPEFLTYFQNEAQLEKSRLLSDRFSAERPKGSFSTLEIQRTEQGDSAMYLCASSLAVQTQYFGPGTRLLVL.

The rearrangement uses TRBV19 and TRBJ1-5; no definite D call. The CDR3 has 13 amino acids. Trimming removed 3 bases at V and 6 bases at J, with 9 bases between. Germline loops: CDR1 LNHDA, CDR2 SQIVND (reference sequence). CDR3 region: CASSISWGQPQHF. DNA for the CDR3: TGTGCCAGTAGTATTTCGTGGGGTCAGCCCCAGCATTTT.

The chain recombines TRBV2 with TRBJ1-1, with TRBD1 identical over 7 bases. J was trimmed by 11 bases and V by 6 bases; bases with no gene match: 12. The CDR3 is 13 residues long. The germline CDR1 and CDR2 sequences are SNHLY and FYNNEI. The CDR3 region is CASRLWQGVDAFF. The CDR3 DNA sequence: TGTGCCAGCAGGTTGTGGCAGGGGGTCGACGCTTTCTTT.

This clone was detected only a few times. The chain has TRBV2 and TRBJ2-7; D assignment may be TRBD1 or TRBD2 (5 bases each). V lost 7 bases and J 7 bases, leaving 20 bases between the germline ends. Per the germline V gene, CDR1 is SNHLY and CDR2 is FYNNEI. The CDR3 is made up of 14 amino acids. CDR3 DNA sequence: TGTGCCAGCATTCTCAGGGCACTTTCGGGAGAGCAGTACTTC. As protein: CASILRALSGEQYF.

The gene calls are TRBV10-3 and TRBJ1-2; 12 bases fit TRBD1. The CDR3 loop spans 14 amino acids. Trimming cost V 7 bases and J 7 bases; bases outside gene matches: 7. CDR1 ENHRY and CDR2 SYGVKD come from the germline V gene. The CDR3 DNA reads as TGTGCCATCACTGGGACAGGGGGCGCCTCTGGCTACACCTTC. It is translated as CAITGTGGASGYTF.